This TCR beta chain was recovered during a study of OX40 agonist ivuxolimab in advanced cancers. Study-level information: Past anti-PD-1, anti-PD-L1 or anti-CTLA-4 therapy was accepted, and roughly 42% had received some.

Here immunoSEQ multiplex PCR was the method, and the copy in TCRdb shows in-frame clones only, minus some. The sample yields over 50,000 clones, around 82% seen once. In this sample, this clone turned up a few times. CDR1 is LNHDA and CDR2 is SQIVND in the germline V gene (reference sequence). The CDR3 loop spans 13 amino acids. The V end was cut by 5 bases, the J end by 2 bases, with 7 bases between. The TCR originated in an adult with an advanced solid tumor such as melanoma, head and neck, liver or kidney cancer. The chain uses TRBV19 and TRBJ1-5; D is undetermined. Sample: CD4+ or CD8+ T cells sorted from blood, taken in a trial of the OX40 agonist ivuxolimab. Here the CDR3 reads CASSGRGNQPQHF. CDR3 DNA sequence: TGTGCCAGTAGTGGGAGGGGCAATCAGCCCCAGCATTTT.